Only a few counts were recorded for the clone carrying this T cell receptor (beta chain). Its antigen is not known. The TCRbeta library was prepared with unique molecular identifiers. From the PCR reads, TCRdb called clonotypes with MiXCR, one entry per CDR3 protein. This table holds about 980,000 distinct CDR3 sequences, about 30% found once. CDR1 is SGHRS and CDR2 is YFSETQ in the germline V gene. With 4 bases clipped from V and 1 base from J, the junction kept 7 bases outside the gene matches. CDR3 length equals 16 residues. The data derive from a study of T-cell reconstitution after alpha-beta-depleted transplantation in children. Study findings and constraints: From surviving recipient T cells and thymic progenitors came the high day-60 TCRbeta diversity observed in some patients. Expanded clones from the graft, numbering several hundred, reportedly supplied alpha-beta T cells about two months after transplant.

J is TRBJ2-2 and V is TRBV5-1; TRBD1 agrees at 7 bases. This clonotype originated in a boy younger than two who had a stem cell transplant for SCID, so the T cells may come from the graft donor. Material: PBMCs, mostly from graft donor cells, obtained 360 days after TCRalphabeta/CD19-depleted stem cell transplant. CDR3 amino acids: CASSPLRTGNTGELFF. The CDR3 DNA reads TGCGCCAGCAGCCCCCTACGGACAGGGAACACCGGGGAGCTGTTTTTT.